Sequencing of this T cell receptor (beta chain) was carried out in a study of blood T cell repertoires in COVID-19. Study information: The origin of the acute and convalescent COVID-19 samples was the United States, Italy and Spain. From T cells, B-cell-depleted T cells, or PBMCs came the material, which was cDNA or gDNA.

How the authors handled the data: Using reference gene primer amplification, nucleated cell counts were estimated. TCRdb's table, derived via immunoSEQ multiplex PCR, lists solely in-frame clones and lacks some. V and J calls and clone size are copied from that table; D and trimming were computed from the DNA. Counted here are 90,000 or so clones, 83% occurring once; the ten biggest clones make up approximately 10%. V shed 5 bases and J 5 bases; nucleotides not matched to a gene: 8. The CDR3 contains 14 residues. CDR1 SQVTM and CDR2 ANQGSEA come from the germline V gene. The chain has TRBV29-1 and TRBJ2-5, with TRBD2 identical over 10 bases. The sample consisted of peripheral blood. This clonotype was sampled from a human donor in a cohort sampled during active COVID-19. This chain's CDR3 is CSVYVAGGLETQYF. The CDR3 DNA reads TGCAGCGTTTACGTAGCGGGAGGTCTGGAGACCCAGTACTTC. Variable domain in full (rest from reference TRBV29-1 and TRBJ2-5): SAVISQKPSRDICQRGTSLTIQCQVDSQVTMMFWYRQQPGQSLTLIATANQGSEATYESGFVIDKFPISRPNLTFSTLTVSNMSPEDSSIYLCSVYVAGGLETQYFGPGTRLLVL.